The 9 T cell receptor beta chains in this list originate from one sample, sequenced in a study of blood T cells in healthy people across ages (dated by TCRdb to the mid-2010s). Library preparation was by 5' RACE. Sequencing instrument: Illumina HiSeq 2500. A second 7 to 11 cycle PCR used a sample-barcoded 5' primer and a J-beta primer mix. TCRdb trimmed the raw reads at Q25, called clones with MiXCR and kept productive beta chains. Duplicate CDR3 protein sequences are folded into a single record with the most common DNA and genes. In this sample the table shows about 1.5 million distinct CDR3 sequences, approximately 43% of which occur a single time. Under 5% of the sample rests with the top ten. The specimen was blood. These receptors all stem from a woman aged 18-30 years in good health.

This rearrangement joins TRBV25-1 to TRBJ1-2, with 9 nucleotides matching TRBD1. The V and J ends lost 2 bases and 5 bases, in that order; junction bases with no gene match: 6. Germline CDR1 reads MGHDK; CDR2 reads SYGVNS. The length of the CDR3 is 15 residues. In DNA, the CDR3 is TGTGCCAGCAGTGAAGGACAGGGGCATAGATATGGCTACACCTTC. Protein: CASSEGQGHRYGYTF.

This clonotype appeared many times. The chain carries TRBV29-1 and TRBJ1-5, with TRBD1 identical over 10 bases. Germline trimming cut 4 bases from V and 3 bases from J; bases unmatched to any gene: 15. The CDR3 length is 18 residues. CDR1 SQVTM and CDR2 ANQGSEA come from the germline V gene. The CDR3 protein is CSVAGVGTGVRDNQPQHF. The CDR3 nucleotides are TGCAGCGTTGCTGGTGTTGGGACAGGGGTTCGCGACAATCAGCCCCAGCATTTT.

Turning to this clonotype: Its ends do not fully match the called genes, so a read error is possible. This chain joins TRBV4-1 and TRBJ1-5, with D unresolved. The CDR3 sequence is 14 residues long. Germline CDR1 reads MGHRA; CDR2 reads YSYEKL. The chain's CDR3 is CANSQEPSNQPQHF. The CDR3 nucleotides are TGCGCCAACAGCCAAGAACCCTCAAACCAGCCCCAGCATTTT.

This clonotype was counted only a few times. The chain carries TRBV20-1 and TRBJ2-3; 10 nucleotides agree with TRBD2. Trimming removed 3 bases from V and 2 bases from J; junction bases left unmatched: 5. The CDR3 covers 15 residues. CDR1 is DFQATT and CDR2 is SNEGSKA in the germline V gene (reference sequence). The CDR3 loop reads CSARLAGAITDTQYF. CDR3 DNA sequence: TGCAGTGCTAGGCTAGCGGGAGCGATCACAGATACGCAGTATTTT.

This clonotype turned up a few times. The CDR3 sequence is CASSSGPGMNTEAFF. DNA of the CDR3: TGTGCCAGCAGCTCCGGCCCGGGGATGAACACTGAAGCTTTCTTT. The V call is TRBV7-9, the J call TRBJ1-1; D is ambiguous. The germline V and J ends were trimmed by 4 bases and 0 bases, with 12 bases remaining between them. CDR1 is SEHNR, CDR2 FQNEAQ, per germline (reference sequence). The CDR3 totals 15 residues.

This clonotype was seen only once. This sequence joins TRBV6-2 or TRBV6-3 and TRBJ2-6, with D hard to call. The germline gives CDR1 MNHEY, CDR2 SVGEGT. With 4 bases removed from V and 2 bases from J, the gap between germline ends came to 12 bases. This CDR3 is 16 amino acids long. The CDR3 bases are TGTGCCAGCAGTTTTTTAAGTCAGGCTGGGGCCAACGTCCTGACTTTC. Encoded protein: CASSFLSQAGANVLTF.

The chain uses TRBV20-1 and TRBJ2-1; 13 nucleotides line up with TRBD2. The length of the CDR3 is 16 residues. V shed 0 bases, J shed 2 bases, and the junction held 1 base outside the gene matches. Germline CDR1 reads DFQATT; CDR2 reads SNEGSKA (reference sequence). The CDR3 nucleotides read TGCAGTGCTAGAGATGGACTAGCGGGGGCCTACAATGAGCAGTTCTTC. The encoded protein is CSARDGLAGAYNEQFF.

This clonotype has only a few counts. The chain carries TRBV29-1 and TRBJ1-2, with a weak D call TRBD1 (6 bases). This CDR3 has 11 amino acids. The germline V and J ends were trimmed by 7 bases and 8 bases, with 14 bases remaining between them. Germline V CDR1 and CDR2: SQVTM, ANQGSEA. The chain's CDR3 is CSAPITGGYTF. CDR3 DNA sequence: TGCAGCGCTCCTATAACAGGGGGCTACACCTTC.

The V and J genes are TRBV10-3 and TRBJ1-1, with no clear D. Germline-derived CDR1 and CDR2 are ENHRY and SYGVKD. The CDR3 is 15 amino acids. Trimming shortened V by 2 bases and J by 0 bases, and 10 bases separated the two germline ends. The DNA for the CDR3 is TGTGCCATCAGTGAGGGCGCTCAGATGAACACTGAAGCTTTCTTT. Its translation is CAISEGAQMNTEAFF.